This T cell receptor beta chain derives from a study of glioma-infiltrating T cells. Germline assignment: CDR1 SEHNR and CDR2 FQNEAQ (reference sequence). This CDR3 has 13 amino acids. V lost 6 bases to trimming and J lost 1 base, with 10 bases between them. Using RNA template, CDR3s of TCR alpha and beta were amplified with iRepertoire arm-PCR. TCRdb recomputed calls from the multiplex PCR reads with MiXCR, one row per CDR3 protein. Of 90,000 to 110,000 distinct CDR3 sequences in the sample, around a quarter were seen once. The TCR originated in a human donor with low-grade glioma or glioblastoma, undergoing nonglioma brain surgery, or in good health (not recorded which). Material for sequencing was glioma tissue, nonneoplastic brain tissue, or PBMCs (not recorded which). The V call is TRBV7-9, the J call TRBJ2-7; D remains ambiguous. The CDR3 DNA reads TGTGCCAGCAGGACGTCAGGATCCTACGAGCAGTACTTC. This encodes CASRTSGSYEQYF.